This entry concerns a single TCR beta chain. V shed 4 bases, J shed 5 bases, and the junction held 3 bases outside the gene matches. There are 14 residues in the CDR3. The V gene's germline CDR1 is MNHEY and CDR2 SVGEGT. The record originates from a study of blood T cell repertoires in COVID-19. Clones were read by immunoSEQ multiplex PCR, and TCRdb kept only the in-frame ones, dropping some. The sample includes roughly 75,000 clones, around 90% of them seen just once. This chain joins TRBV6-2 or TRBV6-3 and TRBJ1-5; 9 bases agree with TRBD1. The source of this sequence is a human donor in a cohort sampled during active COVID-19. What was sequenced was peripheral blood. CDR3 protein: CASSWDRAYQPQHF. The CDR3 DNA is TGTGCCAGCAGTTGGGACAGGGCTTATCAGCCCCAGCATTTT.